This T cell receptor beta chain was sequenced in a study of blood T cells in healthy people across ages. A second PCR of roughly 7 to 11 cycles used a sample-barcoded 5' primer and a J-beta primer mix. From the 5' RACE reads, TCRdb called clonotypes with MiXCR, one entry per CDR3 protein. The sample records around 1.5 million distinct CDR3 sequences, approximately 60% being singletons. There are 14 residues in the CDR3. Germline V gene data show CDR1 as SGHTA and CDR2 as FQGNSA. V was clipped by 6 bases and J by 11 bases, with 20 bases between them. The receptor comes from a man between 18 and 35 years old in good health. Sequenced sample: blood. The rearrangement links TRBV7-2 to TRBJ2-1, with D maybe TRBD2 (6 bases). CDR3 region: CASSPAPLTSQQFF. The DNA of the CDR3 is TGTGCCAGCAGTCCCGCTCCCCTGACTAGTCAGCAGTTCTTC.